These T cell receptor beta chains were read from a single sample in a study of blood T cells in healthy people across ages. TCRdb itself ran the 5' RACE reads through MiXCR, one entry per CDR3 protein. The sample has hundreds of thousands of distinct CDR3 sequences, roughly 50% seen once; the top ten hold around 20%. Input material: blood. These receptors originate from a young man in good health. CDR3s include the opening cysteine and the closing phenylalanine or tryptophan. D genes are given only for firm matches. Not every row has a clone size; where given, it reads once, few, many or a size class.

>TRBJ2-3|few|.|TRBV20-1
CSARHTDTGADTQYF
TGCAGTGCTAGACACACAGATACTGGGGCAGATACGCAGTATTTT
>TRBJ2-1|few|.|TRBV20-1
CSASKGPSSYNEQFF
TGCAGTGCTAGTAAGGGGCCGAGCTCCTACAATGAGCAGTTCTTC
>TRBJ2-6|.|TRBD2|TRBV27
CASSRLGGMGTSGANVLTF
TGTGCCAGCAGTCGACTGGGAGGGATGGGGACCTCTGGGGCCAACGTCCTGACTTTC
>TRBJ2-5|few|TRBD1|TRBV24-1
CATSGDPGQGETQYF
TGTGCCACCAGTGGAGACCCCGGACAGGGTGAGACCCAGTACTTC
>TRBJ1-4|.|.|TRBV5-6
CASSLGQGREKLFF
TGTGCCAGCAGTCTGGGCCAGGGGCGTGAAAAACTGTTTTTT
>TRBJ1-2|few|.|TRBV25-1
CASSGQRGVFYGYTF
TGTGCCAGCAGTGGCCAAAGAGGGGTTTTCTATGGCTACACCTTC
>TRBJ2-3|.|.|TRBV10-3
CAISESTGEGAKQYF
TGTGCCATCAGTGAGTCGACAGGGGAGGGTGCCAAGCAGTATTTT
>TRBJ2-1|.|.|TRBV6-5
CASSYTSLDTLYNEQFF
TGTGCCAGCAGTTACACCTCCTTGGACACCCTCTACAATGAGCAGTTCTTC
>TRBJ2-7|.|.|TRBV7-2
CASSLDRLDYEQYF
TGTGCCAGCAGCTTAGACCGGCTTGACTACGAGCAGTACTTC
>TRBJ2-2|.|.|TRBV6-5
CASSWGLSNTGELFF
TGTGCCAGCAGTTGGGGACTGAGTAACACCGGGGAGCTGTTTTTT
>TRBJ2-5|few|TRBD1|TRBV6-1
CASRIRGQETQYF
TGTGCCAGCAGGATCAGGGGGCAAGAGACCCAGTACTTC
>TRBJ2-1|.|TRBD2|TRBV28
CASREPSGRAHEQFF
TGTGCCAGCAGGGAACCTAGCGGGAGGGCACATGAGCAGTTCTTC
>TRBJ2-3|few|.|TRBV7-2
CASVAVTDTQYF
TGTGCCAGCGTCGCCGTCACAGATACGCAGTATTTT
>TRBJ2-2|.|.|TRBV6-2/TRBV6-3
CASKEGLLDTGELFF
TGTGCCAGCAAGGAAGGTCTCCTCGACACCGGGGAGCTGTTTTTT
>TRBJ2-3|.|TRBD1|TRBV5-1
CASSFEVLQGARDTQYF
TGCGCCAGCAGCTTCGAGGTTTTACAGGGGGCCAGAGATACGCAGTATTTT
>TRBJ1-5|few|.|TRBV7-2
CASSLAGDNQPQHF
TGTGCCAGCAGTCTCGCGGGCGACAATCAGCCCCAGCATTTT
>TRBJ2-4|.|TRBD1|TRBV7-2
CASSLDRGEEQYF
TGTGCCAGCAGCTTAGACAGGGGAGAAGAGCAGTACTTC
>TRBJ2-5|few|.|TRBV6-5
CASSYGLTQETQYF
TGTGCCAGCAGTTACGGGCTCACCCAAGAGACCCAGTACTTC
>TRBJ2-3|.|.|TRBV11-2
CASSPHGAGTDTQYF
TGTGCCAGCAGCCCCCATGGGGCGGGCACAGATACGCAGTATTTT
>TRBJ1-2|.|.|TRBV12-3/TRBV12-4
CASRRDTDYGYTF
TGTGCCAGCAGGCGGGACACCGACTATGGCTACACCTTC
>TRBJ2-5|few|TRBD2|TRBV7-8
CASSYGRGATGEQYF
TGTGCCAGCAGCTACGGGAGGGGGGCAACGGGTGAGCAGTACTTC